A single sample is the source of the 16 T cell receptor beta chains below, sequenced in a study of type 1 regulatory T cells. One entry per CDR3 protein results from TCRdb running MiXCR on the reads. The data show tens of thousands of distinct CDR3 sequences, over 50% seen once. No antigen has been identified for these receptors. The sample comprised cultured non-Tr1 T cells, either the whole culture or a sorted T cell fraction (not recorded which). These receptors were obtained from a human donor in good health.

V is TRBV27 and J is TRBJ1-5; tentatively, D is TRBD1 (5 bases). Trimming shortened V by 4 bases and J by 6 bases, and 10 bases separated the two germline ends. The CDR3 has 13 residues. Germline V gene sequence: CDR1 MNHEY, CDR2 SMNVEV (reference sequence). DNA of the CDR3: TGTGCCAGCAGTTACAGGTTTACTCAGCCCCAGCATTTT. This sequence encodes CASSYRFTQPQHF.

This clonotype showed up just a few times. The chain combines TRBV4-2 with TRBJ2-7; TRBD1 agrees at 9 bases. CDR1 LGHNA and CDR2 YNFKEQ come from the germline V gene. This CDR3 has 16 amino acids. V was clipped by 0 bases and J by 6 bases; unmatched bases: 9. The CDR3 coding sequence is TGTGCCAGCAGCCAAGATTTGCGGGACAGGGTAAGCGAGCAGTACTTC. It encodes CASSQDLRDRVSEQYF.

This clonotype has only a few counts. The chain is built from TRBV7-2 and TRBJ2-5; D may be TRBD2 (7 bases). CDR3 length equals 16 residues. Trimming removed 1 base at V and 1 base at J, with 13 bases between. The V gene's germline CDR1 is SGHTA and CDR2 FQGNSA. The CDR3 sequence is CASSLVSGGPQETQYF. As DNA, the CDR3 is TGTGCCAGCAGCTTAGTCTCCGGGGGGCCCCAAGAGACCCAGTACTTC.

This chain connects TRBV5-5 to TRBJ2-7; D might be TRBD2 (5 bases). Germline CDR1 is SGHKS and CDR2 is YYEKEE (reference sequence). Trimming left V 0 bases short and J 9 bases short, with 13 bases between. The CDR3 runs to 13 residues. CDR3 protein: CASSLGLADWQYF. Here the CDR3 DNA reads TGTGCCAGCAGCTTGGGTCTAGCAGATTGGCAGTACTTC.

V usage is TRBV20-1 and J usage is TRBJ1-5; D is possibly TRBD1 (6 bases). Germline CDR1 is DFQATT and CDR2 is SNEGSKA (reference sequence). Trimming removed 2 bases from V and 10 bases from J, with 15 bases in between. There are 13 residues in the CDR3. CDR3: CSARRGILEPQHF. DNA of the CDR3: TGCAGTGCTAGAAGGGGGATTTTGGAACCCCAGCATTTT.

This clonotype appeared many times. The chain uses TRBV11-2 and TRBJ2-1; TRBD2 aligns across 11 bases. Looked up from germline, CDR1 is SGHAT and CDR2 is FQNNGV. V was pared by 8 bases and J by 2 bases, with 14 bases of the junction left unmatched. The CDR3 sequence is 18 residues long. Here the CDR3 reads CASSQLAGGPSTYNEQFF. For the CDR3, the DNA is TGTGCCAGCTCACAGCTAGCGGGAGGCCCCAGCACCTACAATGAGCAGTTCTTC.

In its sample, this clonotype was seen once. V and J are TRBV20-1 and TRBJ2-3; D gene uncertain. V was trimmed by 3 bases and J by 0 bases, leaving 10 bases between them. CDR3 size: 14 residues. Germline V gives CDR1 DFQATT, CDR2 SNEGSKA (reference sequence). CDR3 region: CSASHQTSTDTQYF. CDR3 in DNA: TGCAGTGCTAGCCACCAGACCAGCACAGATACGCAGTATTTT.

V is TRBV20-1 and J is TRBJ2-7; D is perhaps TRBD1 (6 bases). The CDR3 is made up of 11 amino acids. Trimming pared 4 bases from V and 6 bases from J, leaving 10 bases between. Germline CDR1 and CDR2: DFQATT and SNEGSKA (reference sequence). The CDR3 reads CSATRDIEQYF. Written as DNA, the CDR3 is TGCAGTGCTACCCGGGACATCGAGCAGTACTTC.

The chain uses TRBV27 and TRBJ2-5; D possibly uses TRBD1 or TRBD2 (5 bases each). The CDR3 length is 14 residues. Trimming stripped 0 bases from V and 2 bases from J, with 7 bases between. The germline CDR1 and CDR2 sequences are MNHEY and SMNVEV (reference sequence). CDR3: CASSLSRGQETQYF. Written as DNA, the CDR3 is TGTGCCAGCAGTTTATCGAGGGGACAAGAGACCCAGTACTTC.

J is TRBJ2-2 and V is TRBV7-2; 8 nucleotides align to TRBD2. Germline loops: CDR1 SGHTA, CDR2 FQGNSA. Losses at the gene ends were 5 bases for V and 0 bases for J; bases not matched to a gene: 8. The CDR3 consists of 17 residues. As DNA, the CDR3 is TGTGCCAGCAGCCCCTATAGACTAGCGCCGAACACCGGGGAGCTGTTTTTT. It specifies CASSPYRLAPNTGELFF.

The V and J genes are TRBV20-1 and TRBJ1-1; 10 nucleotides line up with TRBD1. V was pared by 0 bases and J by 5 bases, with 6 bases of the junction left unmatched. Germline V lookup: CDR1 DFQATT, CDR2 SNEGSKA (reference sequence). The CDR3 extends over 15 amino acids. CDR3 DNA: TGCAGTGCTAGAGATTCGGGGACAGGGGAGACTGAAGCTTTCTTT. It yields the protein CSARDSGTGETEAFF.

This clonotype is labeled large. The chain couples TRBV4-3 to TRBJ2-2, with D possibly called TRBD1 or TRBD2 (5 bases each). Germline CDR1 reads LGHNA; CDR2 reads YSLEER. The CDR3 consists of 17 residues. Trimming left V 1 base short and J 2 bases short, with 14 bases between. The CDR3 protein is CASSQVLGTVNTGELFF. CDR3 DNA: TGCGCCAGCAGCCAAGTTCTCGGGACGGTAAACACCGGGGAGCTGTTTTTT.

The chain links TRBV5-1 to TRBJ2-5; D remains ambiguous. CDR3 size: 13 residues. Germline CDR1 reads SGHRS; CDR2 reads YFSETQ. V lost 0 bases and J lost 5, with 8 bases in between. CDR3 coding DNA: TGCGCCAGCAGCTTGGAAGGGATGGAGACCCAGTACTTC. It is translated as CASSLEGMETQYF.

V is TRBV20-1 and J is TRBJ2-2; 15 bases are a match to TRBD2. J lost 7 bases, V lost 6 bases, and 3 bases had no gene match. Germline V gene lookup returns CDR1 DFQATT and CDR2 SNEGSKA (reference sequence). The CDR3 covers 14 residues. This CDR3 is CSAGTSGRNGELFF. The CDR3 region has the DNA TGCAGTGCCGGGACTAGCGGGAGGAACGGGGAGCTGTTTTTT.

Note on this clonotype: Germline and junction disagree at one end, which may indicate a read error. The chain carries TRBV27 and TRBJ2-7; D gene ambiguous. Germline loops: CDR1 MNHEY, CDR2 SMNVEV (reference sequence). The CDR3 consists of 13 residues. The CDR3 region is CASSLSLSYEQYF. CDR3 coding DNA: TGTGCCAGCAGCTTATCCCTTTCCTACGAGCAGTACTTC.

V usage is TRBV19 and J usage is TRBJ1-5; TRBD1 is a possible D gene (6 bases). CDR3 length: 15 amino acids. Trimming removed 9 bases from V and 4 bases from J, with 19 bases in between. Germline CDR1 is LNHDA and CDR2 is SQIVND (reference sequence). CDR3 coding DNA: TGTGCCAGCCGATCCACCGGGACAAATAATCAGCCCCAGCATTTT. It specifies CASRSTGTNNQPQHF.